Below, 13 T cell receptor beta chains from the same sample are listed, as sequenced in a study of blood T cell repertoires in COVID-19. The assay was immunoSEQ multiplex PCR, and TCRdb's table has in-frame clones only and misses some. This table has about 150,000 clones, 80% to 90% appearing once. The sample taken for sequencing was peripheral blood. These receptors all stem from an older man with acute or convalescent COVID-19.

This clone appeared a single time. This chain joins TRBV4-2 and TRBJ2-5; 12 positions agree with TRBD2. The V and J ends lost 4 bases and 2 bases, in that order; junction bases with no gene match: 5. The germline gives CDR1 LGHNA, CDR2 YNFKEQ. The CDR3 is 16 amino acids. CDR3 sequence: CASSPMTSGGQETQYF. The CDR3 DNA is TGTGCCAGCAGCCCTATGACTAGCGGGGGACAAGAGACCCAGTACTTC.

The chain employs TRBV4-2 and TRBJ1-1; D remains ambiguous. Between the trimmed V and J ends, which lost 1 base and 4 bases, there was a span of 10 bases. Germline loops: CDR1 LGHNA, CDR2 YNFKEQ. The CDR3 loop spans 14 amino acids. The CDR3 here is CASSQGGILTEAFF. The CDR3 region has the DNA TGTGCCAGCAGCCAAGGAGGGATCCTCACTGAAGCTTTCTTT.

The J gene is TRBJ2-2, the V gene TRBV2, with D tentatively TRBD2 (5 bases). Germline CDR1 is SNHLY and CDR2 is FYNNEI. V lost 6 bases, J lost 6 bases, and 8 bases lay in between. The CDR3 consists of 12 residues. The CDR3 bases are TGTGCCAGCAGGGGAGAAGCCGGGGAGCTGTTTTTT. This translates into CASRGEAGELFF. Variable domain in full (rest from reference TRBV2 and TRBJ2-2): EPEVTQTPSHQVTQMGQEVILRCVPISNHLYFYWYRQILGQKVEFLVSFYNNEISEKSEIFDDQFSVERPDGSNFTLKIRSTKLEDSAMYFCASRGEAGELFFGEGSRLTVL.

A few counts support this clone. This chain joins TRBV4-1 and TRBJ1-5; the D is unclear. V gave up 0 bases and J gave up 2 bases, with 11 bases separating them. This CDR3 is built from 16 residues. Germline CDR1 MGHRA, CDR2 YSYEKL. CDR3 sequence (DNA): TGCGCCAGCAGCCAAGAAGGGAGGGCAGGCAATCAGCCCCAGCATTTT. The encoded protein is CASSQEGRAGNQPQHF.

This chain connects TRBV6-5 to TRBJ1-2; TRBD1 matches at 7 bases. V dropped 5 bases and J dropped 3; count of bases not matched to a gene: 3. CDR3 length: 13 amino acids. Germline CDR1 MNHEY, CDR2 SVGAGI. CDR3 region: CASSTGTDYGYTF. The CDR3 bases are TGTGCCAGCAGTACTGGGACAGACTATGGCTACACCTTC.

The rearrangement joins TRBV3-1 (or the pseudogene TRBV3-2) to TRBJ2-1; 9 bases align to TRBD1. CDR1 and CDR2 (germline): LGHDT, YNNKEL (reference sequence). V was pared by 2 bases and J by 4 bases, with 6 bases of the junction left unmatched. This CDR3 comprises 16 residues. The CDR3 DNA reads as TGTGCCAGCAGCCAAAGCAACGGACAGGGGTACAATGAGCAGTTCTTC. Protein: CASSQSNGQGYNEQFF.

The chain employs TRBV18 and TRBJ1-5; 8 nucleotides align to TRBD1. Per the germline V gene, CDR1 is KGHSH and CDR2 is LQKENI. V was pared by 3 bases and J by 6 bases, with 7 bases of the junction left unmatched. The CDR3 consists of 15 residues. In nucleotides, the CDR3 is TGTGCCAGCTCACCTACAACAGGGGGGGGTCAGCCCCAGCATTTT. Translated: CASSPTTGGGQPQHF.

The V gene is TRBV5-6, the J gene TRBJ2-7; D possibly corresponds to TRBD1 (5 bases). This CDR3 has 14 amino acids. V lost 4 bases and J 3 bases, leaving 14 bases between the germline ends. The germline gives CDR1 SGHDT, CDR2 YYEEEE. The CDR3 is CASSLTTDRYEQYF. DNA of the CDR3: TGTGCCAGCAGCCTCACGACAGACCGCTACGAGCAGTACTTC.

The rearrangement links TRBV7-6 to TRBJ2-1; TRBD2 matches at 11 bases. CDR1 and CDR2 (germline): SGHVS, FNYEAQ. The CDR3 totals 15 residues. V lost 5 bases, J lost 4 bases, and 4 bases stayed unmatched. CDR3 nucleotide sequence: TGTGCCAGCAGCCAGCGACTAGCGGGGTACAATGAGCAGTTCTTC. Protein sequence: CASSQRLAGYNEQFF.

The chain has TRBV6-6 and TRBJ2-1; D gene ambiguous. Trimming took 0 bases from V and 1 from J, leaving 7 bases between them. The CDR3 length is 15 residues. Per the germline V gene, CDR1 is MNHNY and CDR2 is SVGAGI (reference sequence). CDR3 nucleotides: TGTGCCAGCAGTTACTCGAGACAATCCTACAATGAGCAGTTCTTC. Amino acid sequence: CASSYSRQSYNEQFF.

The chain uses TRBV6-5 and TRBJ2-7, with 9 bases matching TRBD2. Germline V gene data show CDR1 as MNHEY and CDR2 as SVGAGI. J was trimmed by 0 bases and V by 8 bases; bases with no gene match: 5. This CDR3 has 14 residues. CDR3 region: CASRTSGSSYEQYF. DNA of the CDR3: TGTGCCAGCCGCACTAGCGGGTCCTCCTACGAGCAGTACTTC.

The J gene is TRBJ2-7, the V gene TRBV28, with a weak D call TRBD2 (6 bases). Germline V gene lookup returns CDR1 MDHEN and CDR2 SYDVKM. V was shortened by 9 bases and J by 2 bases, with 26 bases between the two germline ends. The CDR3 runs to 17 residues. The chain's CDR3 is CASGGITPGRRAYEQYF. The CDR3 region has the DNA TGTGCCAGTGGGGGGATTACTCCGGGACGCAGAGCCTACGAGCAGTACTTC.

The J gene is TRBJ2-3, the V gene TRBV24-1, with 10 bases lining up with TRBD1. This CDR3 has 17 residues. Trimming at V came to 5 bases and at J to 9 bases, leaving 16 bases not matched to a gene. Per the germline V gene, CDR1 is KGHDR and CDR2 is SFDVKD. The CDR3 here is CATSAPGTGAFSETQYF. CDR3 nucleotide sequence: TGTGCCACCAGTGCACCCGGGACAGGGGCTTTTTCGGAGACGCAGTATTTT.